This TCR beta chain appears in the sequencing data of a study of beta chain features in type 1 diabetes. Study-wide results and limits: Healthy donors had naive, central memory and Treg TCRB repertoires that appeared less similar than those seen among patients. Type 1 diabetes patients had VDJ junctions that carried fewer insertions and more deletions.

Reverse transcription of all isolated RNA meant that expressed TCRB transcripts were sequenced. Naive, central memory and regulatory T cell samples came to a mean of around 3.5 million reads. Using immunoSEQ multiplex PCR, the repertoire was profiled, and TCRdb retains in-frame clones only, with some absent. The sample contains over 700,000 clones, roughly 15% of which appear only once. The V gene lost 6 bases and the J gene lost 4 bases, with 21 bases spanning the gap. The CDR3 length is 16 residues. Per the germline V gene, CDR1 is LNHDA and CDR2 is SQIVND (reference sequence). Details on this clone: Its target is unknown.

Material for sequencing was naive CD4+ T cells from blood. V and J are TRBV19 and TRBJ1-1; no clear D. This receptor was obtained from a woman under 30 in good health. The CDR3 DNA sequence: TGTGCCAGTAGCAGTGACACCCGACGGTGGAGCACTGAAGCTTTCTTT. Its protein product is CASSSDTRRWSTEAFF.